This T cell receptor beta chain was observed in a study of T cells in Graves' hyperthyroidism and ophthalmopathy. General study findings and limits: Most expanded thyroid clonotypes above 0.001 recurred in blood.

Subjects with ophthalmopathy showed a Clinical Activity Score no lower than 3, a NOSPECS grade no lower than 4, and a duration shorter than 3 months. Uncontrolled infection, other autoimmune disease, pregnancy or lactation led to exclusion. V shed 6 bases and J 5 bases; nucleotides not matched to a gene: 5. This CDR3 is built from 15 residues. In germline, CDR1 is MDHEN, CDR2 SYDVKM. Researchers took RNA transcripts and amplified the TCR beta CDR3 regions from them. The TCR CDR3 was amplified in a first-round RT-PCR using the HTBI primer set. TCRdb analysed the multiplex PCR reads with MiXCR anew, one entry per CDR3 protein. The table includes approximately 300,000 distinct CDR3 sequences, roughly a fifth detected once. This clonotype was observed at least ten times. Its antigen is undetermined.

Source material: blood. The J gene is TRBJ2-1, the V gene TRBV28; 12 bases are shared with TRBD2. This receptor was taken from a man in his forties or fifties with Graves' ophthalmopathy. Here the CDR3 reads CASRLGLAGHNEQFF. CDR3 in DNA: TGTGCCAGCAGGTTGGGACTAGCGGGTCACAATGAGCAGTTCTTC. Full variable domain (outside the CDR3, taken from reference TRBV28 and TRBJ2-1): DVKVTQSSRYLVKRTGEKVFLECVQDMDHENMFWYRQDPGLGLRLIYFSYDVKMKEKGDIPEGYSVSREKKERFSLILESASTNQTSMYLCASRLGLAGHNEQFFGPGTRLTVL.